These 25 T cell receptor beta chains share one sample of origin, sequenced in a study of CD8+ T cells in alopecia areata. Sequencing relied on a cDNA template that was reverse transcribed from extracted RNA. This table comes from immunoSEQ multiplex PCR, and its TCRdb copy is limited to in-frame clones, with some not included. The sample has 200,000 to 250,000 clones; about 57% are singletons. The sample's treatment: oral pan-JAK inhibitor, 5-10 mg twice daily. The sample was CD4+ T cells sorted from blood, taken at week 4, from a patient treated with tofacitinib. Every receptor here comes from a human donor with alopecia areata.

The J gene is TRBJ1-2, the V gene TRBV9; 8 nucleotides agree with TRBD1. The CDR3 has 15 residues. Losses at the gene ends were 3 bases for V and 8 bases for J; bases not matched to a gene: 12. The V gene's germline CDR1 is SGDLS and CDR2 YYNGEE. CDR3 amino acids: CASSAGSDRGLGYTF. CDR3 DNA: TGTGCCAGCAGCGCGGGCTCCGACAGGGGTTTGGGCTACACCTTC.

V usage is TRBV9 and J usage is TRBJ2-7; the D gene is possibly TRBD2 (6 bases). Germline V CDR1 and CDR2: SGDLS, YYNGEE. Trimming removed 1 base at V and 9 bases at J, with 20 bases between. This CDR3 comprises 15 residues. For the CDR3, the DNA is TGTGCCAGCAGCGTAACGGCGGGGACCCAACGCGGGCAGTACTTC. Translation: CASSVTAGTQRGQYF.

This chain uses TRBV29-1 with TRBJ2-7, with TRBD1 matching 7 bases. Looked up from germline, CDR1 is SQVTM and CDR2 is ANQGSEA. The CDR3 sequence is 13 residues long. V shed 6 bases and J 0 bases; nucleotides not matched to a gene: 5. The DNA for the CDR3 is TGCAGCGTCTCGACAGGGAGCTCCTACGAGCAGTACTTC. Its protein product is CSVSTGSSYEQYF.

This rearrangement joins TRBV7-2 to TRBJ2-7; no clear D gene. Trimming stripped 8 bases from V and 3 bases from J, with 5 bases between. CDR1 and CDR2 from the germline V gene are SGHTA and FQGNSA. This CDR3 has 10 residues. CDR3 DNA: TGTGCCAGCGCCAGCTACGAGCAGTACTTC. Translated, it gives CASASYEQYF.

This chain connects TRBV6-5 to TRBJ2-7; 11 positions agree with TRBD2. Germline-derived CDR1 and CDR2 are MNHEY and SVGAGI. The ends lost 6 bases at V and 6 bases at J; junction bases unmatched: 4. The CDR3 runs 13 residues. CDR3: CASRLGLAGEQYF. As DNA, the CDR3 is TGTGCCAGCAGACTCGGACTAGCGGGCGAGCAGTACTTC.

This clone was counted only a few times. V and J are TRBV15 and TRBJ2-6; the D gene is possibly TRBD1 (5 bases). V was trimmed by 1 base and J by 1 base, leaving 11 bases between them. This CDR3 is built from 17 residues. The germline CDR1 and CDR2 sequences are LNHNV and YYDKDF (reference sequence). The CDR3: CATSRGRASSGANVLTF. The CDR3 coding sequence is TGTGCCACCAGCAGAGGCAGGGCCAGTTCTGGGGCCAACGTCCTGACTTTC.

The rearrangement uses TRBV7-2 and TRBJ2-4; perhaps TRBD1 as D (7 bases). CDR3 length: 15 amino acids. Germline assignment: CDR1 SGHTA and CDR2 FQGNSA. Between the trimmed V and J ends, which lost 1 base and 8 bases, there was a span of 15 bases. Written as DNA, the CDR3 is TGTGCCAGCAGCTTAGAAGGACAGGCGGGATACATTCAGTACTTC. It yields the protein CASSLEGQAGYIQYF.

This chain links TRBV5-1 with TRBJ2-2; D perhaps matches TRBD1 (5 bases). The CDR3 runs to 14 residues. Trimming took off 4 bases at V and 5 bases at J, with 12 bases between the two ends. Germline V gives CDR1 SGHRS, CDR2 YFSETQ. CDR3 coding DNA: TGCGCCAGCAGCGACAGACAGACGACCGGGGAGCTGTTTTTT. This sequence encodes CASSDRQTTGELFF. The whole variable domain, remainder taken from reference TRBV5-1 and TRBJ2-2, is KAGVTQTPRYLIKTRGQQVTLSCSPISGHRSVSWYQQTPGQGLQFLFEYFSETQRNKGNFPGRFSGRQFSNSRSEMNVSTLELGDSALYLCASSDRQTTGELFFGEGSRLTVL.

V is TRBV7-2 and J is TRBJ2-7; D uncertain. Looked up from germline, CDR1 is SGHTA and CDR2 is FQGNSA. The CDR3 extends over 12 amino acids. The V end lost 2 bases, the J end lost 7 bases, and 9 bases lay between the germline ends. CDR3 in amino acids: CASSLSPGEQYF. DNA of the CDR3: TGTGCCAGCAGCTTAAGTCCCGGGGAGCAGTACTTC. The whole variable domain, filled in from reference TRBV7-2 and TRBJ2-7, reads GAGVSQSPSNKVTEKGKDVELRCDPISGHTALYWYRQSLGQGLEFLIYFQGNSAPDKSGLPSDRFSAERTGGSVSTLTIQRTQQEDSAVYLCASSLSPGEQYFGPGTRLTVT.

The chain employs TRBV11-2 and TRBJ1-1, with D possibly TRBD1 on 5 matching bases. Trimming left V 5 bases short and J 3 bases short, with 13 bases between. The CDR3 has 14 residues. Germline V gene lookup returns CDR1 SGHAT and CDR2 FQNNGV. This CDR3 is CASSPPGLDTEAFF. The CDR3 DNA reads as TGTGCCAGCAGCCCACCAGGGCTGGACACTGAAGCTTTCTTT.

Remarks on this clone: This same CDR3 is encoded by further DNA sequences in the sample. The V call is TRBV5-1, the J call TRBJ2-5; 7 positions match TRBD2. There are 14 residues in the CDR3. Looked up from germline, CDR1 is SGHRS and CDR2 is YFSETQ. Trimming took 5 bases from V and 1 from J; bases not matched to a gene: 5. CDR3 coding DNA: TGCGCCAGCAGTTTGCGGGGGATCCAAGAGACCCAGTACTTC. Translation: CASSLRGIQETQYF.

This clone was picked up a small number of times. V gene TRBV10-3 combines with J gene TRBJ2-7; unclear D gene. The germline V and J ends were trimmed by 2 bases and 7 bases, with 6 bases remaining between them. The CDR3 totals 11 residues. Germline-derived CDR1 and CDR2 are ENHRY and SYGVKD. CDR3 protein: CAISELHEQYF. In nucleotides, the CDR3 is TGTGCCATCAGTGAGCTCCATGAGCAGTACTTC.

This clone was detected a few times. The chain's CDR3 is CASSQDLLQGATGELFF. The CDR3 region has the DNA TGCGCCAGCAGCCAAGATCTGTTGCAGGGGGCCACCGGGGAGCTGTTTTTT. The chain employs TRBV4-3 and TRBJ2-2; 8 bases align to TRBD1. Per the germline V gene, CDR1 is LGHNA and CDR2 is YSLEER. The CDR3 length is 17 residues. The V and J ends lost 0 bases and 4 bases, in that order; junction bases with no gene match: 7.

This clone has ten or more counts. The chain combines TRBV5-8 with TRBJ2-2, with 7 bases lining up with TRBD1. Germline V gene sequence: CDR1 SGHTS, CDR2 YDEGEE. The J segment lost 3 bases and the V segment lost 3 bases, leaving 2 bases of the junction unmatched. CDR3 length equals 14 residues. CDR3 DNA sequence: TGTGCCAGCAGCTCGGGACAGCACACCGGGGAGCTGTTTTTT. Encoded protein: CASSSGQHTGELFF.

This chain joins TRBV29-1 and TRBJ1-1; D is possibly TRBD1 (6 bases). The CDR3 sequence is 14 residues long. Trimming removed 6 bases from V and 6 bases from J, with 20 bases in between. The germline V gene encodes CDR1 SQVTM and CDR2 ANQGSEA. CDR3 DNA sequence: TGCAGCGTGAAAAGGACAGCTCTAAACGCTGAAGCTTTCTTT. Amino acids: CSVKRTALNAEAFF.

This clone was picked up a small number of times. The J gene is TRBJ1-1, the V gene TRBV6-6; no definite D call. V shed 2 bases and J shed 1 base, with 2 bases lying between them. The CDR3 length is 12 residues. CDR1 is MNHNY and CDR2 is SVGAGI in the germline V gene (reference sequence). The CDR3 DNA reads TGTGCCAGCAGTTACGCGAACACTGAAGCTTTCTTT. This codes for CASSYANTEAFF.

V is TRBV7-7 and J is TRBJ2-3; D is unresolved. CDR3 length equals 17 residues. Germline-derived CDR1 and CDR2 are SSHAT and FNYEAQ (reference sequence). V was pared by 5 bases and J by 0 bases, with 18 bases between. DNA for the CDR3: TGTGCCAGCAGCCCAATTCCCAGAGGCAGAAGCACAGATACGCAGTATTTT. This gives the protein CASSPIPRGRSTDTQYF.

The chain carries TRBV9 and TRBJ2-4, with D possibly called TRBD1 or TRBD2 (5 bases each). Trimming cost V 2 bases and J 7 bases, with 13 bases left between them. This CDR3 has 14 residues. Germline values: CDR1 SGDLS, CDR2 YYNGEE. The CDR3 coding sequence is TGTGCCAGCAGCGTGGGACCGTCCTCGAACATTCAGTACTTC. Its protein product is CASSVGPSSNIQYF. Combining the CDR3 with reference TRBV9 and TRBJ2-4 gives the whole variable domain DSGVTQTPKHLITATGQRVTLRCSPRSGDLSVYWYQQSLDQGLQFLIQYYNGEERAKGNILERFSAQQFPDLHSELNLSSLELGDSALYFCASSVGPSSNIQYFGAGTRLSVL.

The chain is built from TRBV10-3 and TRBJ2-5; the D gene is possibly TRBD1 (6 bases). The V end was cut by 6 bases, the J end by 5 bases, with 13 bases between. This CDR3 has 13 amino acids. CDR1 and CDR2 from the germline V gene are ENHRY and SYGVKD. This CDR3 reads CAIRQGVGETQYF. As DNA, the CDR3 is TGTGCCATCAGACAGGGAGTGGGGGAGACCCAGTACTTC.

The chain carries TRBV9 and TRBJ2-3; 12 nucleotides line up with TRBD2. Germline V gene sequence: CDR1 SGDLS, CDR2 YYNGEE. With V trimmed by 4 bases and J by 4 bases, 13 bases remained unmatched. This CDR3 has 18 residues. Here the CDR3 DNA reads TGTGCCAGCAGCTACTCCGACCGACTAGCGGGGGCGGCAGATACGCAGTATTTT. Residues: CASSYSDRLAGAADTQYF. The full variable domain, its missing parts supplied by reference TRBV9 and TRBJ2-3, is DSGVTQTPKHLITATGQRVTLRCSPRSGDLSVYWYQQSLDQGLQFLIQYYNGEERAKGNILERFSAQQFPDLHSELNLSSLELGDSALYFCASSYSDRLAGAADTQYFGPGTRLTVL.

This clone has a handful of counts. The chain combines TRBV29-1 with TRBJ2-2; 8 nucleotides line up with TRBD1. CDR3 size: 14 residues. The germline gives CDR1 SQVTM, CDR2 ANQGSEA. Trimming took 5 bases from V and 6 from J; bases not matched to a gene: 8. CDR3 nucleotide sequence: TGCAGCGTTCGGCAGGGGGCTTTAGCCGGGGAGCTGTTTTTT. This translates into CSVRQGALAGELFF.

The CDR3 DNA follows: TGCGCCAGCAGCTTGGTGGTAGCGGGGTACAATGAGCAGTTCTTC. Translated, it gives CASSLVVAGYNEQFF. This chain joins TRBV5-1 and TRBJ2-1, with 8 nucleotides matching TRBD2. Looked up from germline, CDR1 is SGHRS and CDR2 is YFSETQ. The CDR3 extends over 15 amino acids. V lost 0 bases, J lost 4 bases, and 3 bases stayed unmatched.

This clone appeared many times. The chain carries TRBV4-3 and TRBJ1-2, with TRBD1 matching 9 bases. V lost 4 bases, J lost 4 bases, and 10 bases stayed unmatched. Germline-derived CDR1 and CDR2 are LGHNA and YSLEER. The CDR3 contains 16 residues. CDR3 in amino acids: CASSREPGQGSYGYTF. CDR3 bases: TGCGCCAGCAGCCGTGAACCGGGACAGGGATCCTATGGCTACACCTTC.

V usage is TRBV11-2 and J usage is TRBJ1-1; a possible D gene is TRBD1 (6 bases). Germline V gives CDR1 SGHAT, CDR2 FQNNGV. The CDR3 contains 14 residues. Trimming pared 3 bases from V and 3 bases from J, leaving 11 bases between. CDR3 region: CASSLDSVDTEAFF. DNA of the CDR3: TGTGCCAGCAGCTTGGACAGCGTAGACACTGAAGCTTTCTTT.

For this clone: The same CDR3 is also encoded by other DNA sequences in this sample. For the CDR3, the DNA is TGTGCCAGCAGCTACCGCGGCAATCAGCCCCAGCATTTT. Translating gives CASSYRGNQPQHF. The chain combines TRBV7-2 with TRBJ1-5; D ambiguous. Germline V gene sequence: CDR1 SGHTA, CDR2 FQGNSA. This CDR3 contains 13 residues. The V end was cut by 4 bases, the J end by 2 bases, with 6 bases between.